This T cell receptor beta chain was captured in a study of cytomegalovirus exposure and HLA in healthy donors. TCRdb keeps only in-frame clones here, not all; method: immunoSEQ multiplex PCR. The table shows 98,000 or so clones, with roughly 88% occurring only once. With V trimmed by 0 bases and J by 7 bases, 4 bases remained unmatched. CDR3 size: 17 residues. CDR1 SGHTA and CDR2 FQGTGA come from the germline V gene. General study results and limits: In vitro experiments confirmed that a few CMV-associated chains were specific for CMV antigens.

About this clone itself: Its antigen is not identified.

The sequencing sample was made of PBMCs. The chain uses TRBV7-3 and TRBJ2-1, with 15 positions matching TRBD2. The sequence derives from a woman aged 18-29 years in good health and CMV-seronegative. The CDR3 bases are TGTGCCAGCAGCTTAACGCCGGGACTAGCGGGGGGTAATGAGCAGTTCTTC. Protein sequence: CASSLTPGLAGGNEQFF. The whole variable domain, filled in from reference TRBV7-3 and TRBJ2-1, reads GAGVSQTPSNKVTEKGKYVELRCDPISGHTALYWYRQSLGQGPEFLIYFQGTGAADDSGLPNDRFFAVRPEGSVSTLKIQRTERGDSAVYLCASSLTPGLAGGNEQFFGPGTRLTVL.